The 19 T cell receptor beta chains below come from one sample, sequenced in a study of blood T cell repertoires in COVID-19. Sequencing used immunoSEQ multiplex PCR; TCRdb keeps in-frame clones, though not all of them. The table includes around 140,000 clones, over 70% detected once. The sample comprised peripheral blood. The receptors originated from a man aged 70 or older who had recovered from COVID-19.

This chain joins TRBV6-5 and TRBJ2-7; 10 nucleotides match TRBD2. The CDR3 is 15 residues long. Germline V CDR1 and CDR2: MNHEY, SVGAGI. The trim removed 9 bases at V and 2 bases at J, leaving 10 bases unmatched. Written as DNA, the CDR3 is TGTGCCAGTCGGGCGACACTAGCGGGGACCTACGAGCAGTACTTC. Residues: CASRATLAGTYEQYF.

V and J are TRBV5-1 and TRBJ2-3, with 10 bases lining up with TRBD2. This CDR3 region has 17 residues. Germline V gene lookup returns CDR1 SGHRS and CDR2 YFSETQ. Trimming removed 3 bases from V and 4 bases from J; junction bases left unmatched: 11. CDR3 in amino acids: CASSSPWSGRAPDTQYF. CDR3 in DNA: TGCGCCAGCAGCTCCCCTTGGAGCGGGAGGGCCCCAGATACGCAGTATTTT.

This sequence joins TRBV6-5 and TRBJ2-7, with 7 positions matching TRBD1. This CDR3 is built from 15 residues. Germline values: CDR1 MNHEY, CDR2 SVGAGI. The trim removed 2 bases at V and 2 bases at J, leaving 6 bases unmatched. In DNA form, the CDR3 reads TGTGCCAGCAGTTACATGAGACAGGGACCCTACGAGCAGTACTTC. It translates to CASSYMRQGPYEQYF.

In regard to this clone: Germline is not matched at one junction end, which may reflect a read error. The V and J genes are TRBV6-5 and TRBJ2-1; D remains ambiguous. The CDR3 extends over 11 amino acids. CDR1 is MNHEY, CDR2 SVGAGI, per germline. The CDR3 region is CASRYYNEQFF. DNA of the CDR3: TGTGCCAGCAGATACTACAATGAGCAGTTCTTC.

The chain employs TRBV11-2 and TRBJ2-7; D is possibly TRBD2 (6 bases). Germline V gene lookup returns CDR1 SGHAT and CDR2 FQNNGV. The CDR3 consists of 13 residues. V shed 6 bases and J shed 1 base, with 10 bases lying between them. CDR3 nucleotides: TGTGCCAGCAGACCGGGGGAATCCTACGAGCAGTACTTC. Its protein is CASRPGESYEQYF.

This chain joins TRBV6-5 and TRBJ2-7; D might be TRBD2 (6 bases). The V and J ends lost 4 bases and 0 bases respectively, with 13 bases between them. The CDR3 extends over 15 amino acids. Germline CDR1 reads MNHEY; CDR2 reads SVGAGI. For the CDR3, the DNA is TGTGCCAGCAGTTCTAGCGCAGCCAGCTCCTACGAGCAGTACTTC. Its protein is CASSSSAASSYEQYF.

This chain uses TRBV27 with TRBJ1-1; maybe TRBD1 (6 bases). The V end was cut by 2 bases, the J end by 4 bases, with 11 bases between. CDR3 length equals 14 residues. Germline V gene data show CDR1 as MNHEY and CDR2 as SMNVEV (reference sequence). The CDR3 coding sequence is TGTGCCAGCAGTTTAGGTCAGGGGAGCACTGAAGCTTTCTTT. Translated: CASSLGQGSTEAFF.

This clone was observed many times. The chain carries TRBV19 and TRBJ1-1; maybe TRBD1 (6 bases). Germline V gene lookup returns CDR1 LNHDA and CDR2 SQIVND (reference sequence). Trimming took off 1 base at V and 5 bases at J, with 14 bases between the two ends. This CDR3 comprises 15 residues. The CDR3 DNA follows: TGTGCCAGTAGTATAGTGAGCAGGGGATTAACTGAAGCTTTCTTT. Translating it yields CASSIVSRGLTEAFF.

This chain joins TRBV6-1 and TRBJ2-7; maybe TRBD2 (6 bases). V was shortened by 1 base and J by 3 bases, with 16 bases between the two germline ends. This CDR3 contains 16 residues. Germline V lookup: CDR1 MNHNS, CDR2 SASEGT. The CDR3 DNA follows: TGTGCCAGCAGTGAAGTTATTAGCGGAAGGAGCTACGAGCAGTACTTC. Translation: CASSEVISGRSYEQYF.

V gene TRBV5-1 combines with J gene TRBJ2-3, with 12 bases identical to TRBD2. The CDR3 loop spans 17 amino acids. V lost 4 bases, J lost 2 bases, and 8 bases stayed unmatched. Germline CDR1 reads SGHRS; CDR2 reads YFSETQ. CDR3 DNA: TGCGCCAGCAGCCCCACGTGGACTAGCGGGAACACAGATACGCAGTATTTT. This codes for CASSPTWTSGNTDTQYF. The full variable domain, completed using reference TRBV5-1 and TRBJ2-3, is KAGVTQTPRYLIKTRGQQVTLSCSPISGHRSVSWYQQTPGQGLQFLFEYFSETQRNKGNFPGRFSGRQFSNSRSEMNVSTLELGDSALYLCASSPTWTSGNTDTQYFGPGTRLTVL.

This sequence joins TRBV29-1 and TRBJ2-4; TRBD1 aligns across 10 bases. Germline loops: CDR1 SQVTM, CDR2 ANQGSEA. Trimming removed 6 bases from V and 6 bases from J; junction bases left unmatched: 5. The CDR3 loop spans 13 amino acids. Here the CDR3 reads CSVRQGAGNIQYF. The DNA of the CDR3 is TGCAGCGTCAGACAGGGGGCGGGAAACATTCAGTACTTC.

The V and J genes are TRBV11-2 and TRBJ2-2; D is undetermined. Germline V CDR1 and CDR2: SGHAT, FQNNGV. CDR3 length: 16 residues. The V end was cut by 2 bases, the J end by 0 bases, with 10 bases between. The CDR3 region has the DNA TGTGCCAGCAGCTTATGGGCAAGAACGAACACCGGGGAGCTGTTTTTT. Amino acids: CASSLWARTNTGELFF.

This rearrangement joins TRBV3-1 (or the pseudogene TRBV3-2) to TRBJ1-3, with 8 bases lining up with TRBD1. CDR1 LGHDT and CDR2 YNNKEL come from the germline V gene (reference sequence). V gave up 4 bases and J gave up 4 bases; unmatched junction bases: 6. The length of the CDR3 is 15 residues. The CDR3 DNA reads as TGTGCCAGCAGCCCAAGGACAGGGACAGGAAACACCATATATTTT. This encodes CASSPRTGTGNTIYF.

This sequence joins TRBV4-3 and TRBJ2-7, with TRBD1 as a possible D gene (6 bases). CDR3 length: 13 amino acids. The germline V and J ends were trimmed by 2 bases and 6 bases, with 11 bases remaining between them. Germline-derived CDR1 and CDR2 are LGHNA and YSLEER. In nucleotides, the CDR3 is TGCGCCAGCAGCCAATCACAGGGCCTCGAGCAGTACTTC. Protein product: CASSQSQGLEQYF.

This chain links TRBV5-8 with TRBJ1-1; the D gene is possibly TRBD1 (5 bases). Germline V lookup: CDR1 SGHTS, CDR2 YDEGEE. This CDR3 comprises 14 residues. Trimming shortened V by 1 base and J by 4 bases, and 11 bases separated the two germline ends. CDR3 amino acids: CASSLNWGRTEAFF. DNA for the CDR3: TGTGCCAGCAGCTTGAACTGGGGCCGCACTGAAGCTTTCTTT.

Here the CDR3 DNA reads TGTGCCAGCAGCGTAGGGTCTAGCGGGAGTAAATGGACCGGGGAGCTGTTTTTT. Protein: CASSVGSSGSKWTGELFF. The V and J genes are TRBV9 and TRBJ2-2, with 10 bases fitting TRBD2. The CDR3 contains 18 residues. The J segment lost 5 bases and the V segment lost 0 bases, leaving 10 bases of the junction unmatched. The germline V gene encodes CDR1 SGDLS and CDR2 YYNGEE.

The chain employs TRBV10-3 and TRBJ2-3; 7 positions match TRBD2. The CDR3 sequence is 15 residues long. V shed 3 bases and J 4 bases; nucleotides not matched to a gene: 7. In germline, CDR1 is ENHRY, CDR2 SYGVKD. This chain's CDR3 is CAISEGAGEADTQYF. CDR3 in DNA: TGTGCCATCAGTGAAGGGGCGGGAGAGGCAGATACGCAGTATTTT.

The table lists this clone with many counts. The chain carries TRBV29-1 and TRBJ2-2; 8 bases align to TRBD1. CDR1 and CDR2 from the germline V gene are SQVTM and ANQGSEA. V lost 3 bases to trimming and J lost 1 base; unmatched junction nucleotides: 4. This CDR3 is 15 amino acids long. CDR3 residues: CSVDRGRRNTGELFF. In DNA, the CDR3 is TGCAGCGTTGACAGGGGGCGGAGGAACACCGGGGAGCTGTTTTTT.

This clone was seen a handful of times. This chain connects TRBV30 to TRBJ1-1, with D possibly being TRBD1 (5 bases). CDR1 GTSNPN and CDR2 SVGIG come from the germline V gene (reference sequence). CDR3 length equals 13 residues. Trimming shortened V by 0 bases and J by 5 bases, and 10 bases separated the two germline ends. The CDR3: CAWSVGGETEAFF. Here the CDR3 DNA reads TGTGCCTGGAGTGTAGGAGGGGAAACTGAAGCTTTCTTT.